The entry below gives a single TCR beta chain sequence along with its context. The data are from a study of blood T cell repertoires in COVID-19. Generated by immunoSEQ multiplex PCR, the TCRdb table keeps only in-frame clones and is missing some. Of around 300,000 clones in the sample, approximately 85% were seen once. Input material: peripheral blood. This receptor was identified in a human donor in a cohort sampled during active COVID-19.

The CDR3 sequence is CASRRQGRGEKLFF. Written as DNA, the CDR3 is TGTGCCAGCAGGCGACAGGGGAGGGGTGAAAAACTGTTTTTT. J is TRBJ1-4 and V is TRBV6-6; TRBD1 matches at 8 bases. Germline values: CDR1 MNHNY, CDR2 SVGAGI (reference sequence). The V and J ends lost 6 bases and 7 bases, in that order; junction bases with no gene match: 7. The CDR3 extends over 14 amino acids.